This T cell receptor (beta chain) was identified during a study of T cell repertoires in cytomegalovirus infection. Study context: Both a matching HLA type and CMV infection were indicated by public TCR beta signatures.

Each CDR3 protein gets one entry after TCRdb re-called the reads with MiXCR. The repertoire holds roughly 280,000 distinct CDR3 sequences, with 9.1% as singletons. Study-wide findings and caveats: The ex vivo response showed dominance by HLA-C-restricted CMV-specific TCR beta clonotypes.

CDR3 length equals 16 residues. V lost 0 bases, J lost 11 bases, and 20 bases lay in between. Looked up from germline, CDR1 is SGHTA and CDR2 is FQGNSA. This clonotype was recorded at least ten times. What it recognizes is unknown. The receptor comes from a human donor in good health (CMV status not recorded). Some clones in this sample may be carry-over from other donors' samples. The rearrangement uses TRBV7-2 and TRBJ1-5; tentative D call: TRBD1 (5 bases). The sequenced material came from PBMCs. CDR3 amino acids: CASSLASSRGLRAQHF. CDR3 DNA sequence: TGTGCCAGCAGCTTAGCCAGCTCTCGGGGCCTCAGGGCCCAGCATTTT.